This entry concerns a single TCR beta chain. Its antigen has not been determined. No much larger clonotype is one base removed from it; base qualities were not supplied. The sample originates from a study of blood T cell repertoires in COVID-19 (dated by TCRdb to 2018 to 2021). As for the study more broadly: Collaborator samples came from the United States, Italy and Spain and covered acute and convalescent phases of COVID-19. Nearly every sample came with metadata listing a de-identified subject ID, COVID-19 status, age in years and sex. The samples were drawn from the first 160 participants of the ongoing ImmuneRACE study and from some 1,300 subjects provided by 6 global collaborators. A freely available public database, intended as a resource for researchers studying the immune response to SARS-CoV-2, is where the repertoires were released. The material from the prospective study consisted of cDNA or gDNA derived from T cells, B-cell-depleted T cells, or PBMCs. Subjects who had been exposed to COVID-19, were actively infected with it, or had recovered from it provided the deeply sampled blood TCRbeta repertoires that made up the dataset. Where available, HLA class I and class II types were obtained from metadata supplied by the sample provider rather than from assay-based typing. What the authors observed across the whole study: The amount of clinical and demographic metadata varied by source and participant and was provided uncurated.

The immunoSEQ Assay, a bias-controlled multiplex PCR, was used to amplify TCRbeta CDR3 regions from genomic DNA. As for how the authors treated the data: The number of nucleated cells in each sample was estimated from the amplification of reference gene primers within the assay. To quantify the absolute abundance of each unique TCRbeta CDR3 rearrangement, sequence reads were collapsed and filtered. For each sample, productive Simpson clonality was calculated by taking the square root of Simpson's diversity index across productive rearrangements. TCRdb mirrors the immuneACCESS table, restricted to in-frame sequences. Some clones are absent from its copies; in checked studies, under half trace to an unresolved V gene, and the reason for the others is unknown. D and trimming were read from the DNA, whereas the V and J calls and clone size are those reported in that table. In this sample the table shows tens of thousands of clones, 82% of which occur a single time. About 30% of the sample lies in the top ten.

The collaborating institutions used their own protocols to collect whole blood in K2EDTA tubes. Collaborator samples were shipped for TCRbeta analysis as frozen whole blood, isolated PBMCs, or DNA extracted from either sample type. Deletion took 3 bases off V and 1 base off J, with a span of 18 bases between the germline ends. CDR1 and CDR2, looked up from the germline V gene, are SGHDT and YYEEEE. The CDR3, from cysteine to phenylalanine, totals 17 residues. The CDR3 DNA has 51 bases and is translated from base 1. The specimen was peripheral blood. This TCR derives from a human donor in a cohort sampled during active COVID-19. The rearranged segments are TRBV5-6 and TRBJ2-3, with TRBD2 tentatively as D gene (6 bases match). CDR3 reads: CASSSRGSYYGTDTQYF. The bases read TGTGCCAGCAGCTCACGGGGGAGCTACTATGGCACAGATACGCAGTATTTT.